One T cell receptor beta chain is described in this entry. Its antigen is not identified. Measured with immunoSEQ multiplex PCR; TCRdb has only the in-frame clones, and not every one. The sample records 95,000 to 150,000 clones, 75% to 90% being singletons. The CDR3 loop spans 11 amino acids. CDR1 and CDR2 (germline): MNHEY, SVGAGI. J was trimmed by 14 bases and V by 5 bases; bases with no gene match: 3. This record belongs to a study of T cell responses to AZD1222 COVID-19 vaccine. Overall study findings and caveats: Repertoires were collected only later (after the peak T cell response had occurred). Mostly white British, mostly female donors; authors suggested clonal diversity may be underestimated. When two AZD1222 doses had been given, Spike-specific TCR breadth and depth rose.

It was second doses at about 4 or about 12 weeks that were pooled. This receptor was taken from an adult who received the AZD1222 COVID-19 vaccine. The J gene is TRBJ2-1, the V gene TRBV6-5, with 10 bases that match TRBD2. The starting material was peripheral blood, obtained 28 days after the second AZD1222 dose. Here the CDR3 reads CASSRAGGEFF. The CDR3 nucleotides are TGTGCCAGCAGTCGAGCGGGGGGGGAGTTCTTC.